This T cell receptor beta chain was sequenced for a study of blood T cell repertoires in COVID-19. Across the whole study: The samples span acute and convalescent COVID-19 from the United States, Italy and Spain. T cells, B-cell-depleted T cells, or PBMCs supplied cDNA or gDNA.

Method: immunoSEQ multiplex PCR; TCRdb's copy keeps in-frame clones and lacks some. The sample comprises about 220,000 clones, roughly 82% of which are singletons, and 9.7% rests with the top ten. CDR1 and CDR2 from the germline V gene are LGHNA and YSLEER. V lost 0 bases, J lost 4 bases, and 10 bases stayed unmatched. The CDR3 totals 17 residues. The sequenced sample consisted of peripheral blood. The J gene is TRBJ2-3, the V gene TRBV4-3, with 7 bases fitting TRBD1. The receptor's source is a middle-aged man with active or convalescent COVID-19. The CDR3 protein is CASSQDRGQSVPDTQYF. CDR3 coding DNA: TGCGCCAGCAGCCAAGATAGGGGACAGTCGGTACCAGATACGCAGTATTTT.